The 16 T cell receptor beta chains presented below share a single source sample, sequenced in a study of regulatory T cells in long-lasting Graves disease. Researchers made TCR beta libraries by using iRepertoire HTBI primers and running Arm-PCR on CDR3 regions. TCRdb ran MiXCR on the multiplex PCR reads and lists one entry per CDR3 protein. This sample yields approximately 390,000 distinct CDR3 sequences, of which roughly 17% are seen a single time; just over 20% belongs to the top ten. Time point: newly diagnosed GD, antithyroid drugs for less than 3 months. The TCR library was made from RNA extracted from PBMCs. The same sample was also studied in work on T cells in Graves' hyperthyroidism and ophthalmopathy.

This material consisted of peripheral blood mononuclear cells (PBMCs), taken at new diagnosis, from a patient treated with antithyroid drugs. The receptors were gathered from a young woman with Graves disease.

V gene TRBV12-3 or TRBV12-4 combines with J gene TRBJ2-1; D unresolved. The CDR3 extends over 10 amino acids. Trimming took 8 bases from V and 6 from J, leaving 5 bases between them. CDR3 amino acids: CASASNEQFF. Written as DNA, the CDR3 is TGTGCCAGCGCTTCCAATGAGCAGTTCTTC.

This clonotype was recorded many times. The gene calls are TRBV2 and TRBJ2-5; maybe TRBD2 (6 bases). This CDR3 comprises 13 residues. Germline V gene sequence: CDR1 SNHLY, CDR2 FYNNEI. V shed 7 bases and J shed 4 bases, with 13 bases lying between them. The CDR3 protein is CASTGGGTETQYF. The CDR3 nucleotides read TGTGCCAGCACTGGCGGAGGGACAGAGACCCAGTACTTC.

This clonotype was counted many times. The rearrangement links TRBV7-9 to TRBJ2-1; no firm D call. The germline CDR1 and CDR2 sequences are SEHNR and FQNEAQ (reference sequence). V lost 3 bases and J lost 5, with 14 bases in between. This CDR3 has 15 residues. CDR3 sequence reads: CASSLVLGGHNEQFF. The CDR3 DNA reads as TGTGCCAGCAGCTTGGTTTTGGGTGGGCACAATGAGCAGTTCTTC.

This clonotype was picked up a small number of times. The chain uses TRBV9 and TRBJ2-5; D unclear. The CDR3 loop spans 16 amino acids. Per germline, CDR1 SGDLS and CDR2 YYNGEE. V was cut by 0 bases and J by 5 bases, with 17 bases left in between. This CDR3 reads CASSVGATRDHETQYF. CDR3 DNA: TGTGCCAGCAGCGTAGGAGCTACAAGGGATCATGAGACCCAGTACTTC.

This clonotype was counted between two and nine times. The genes are TRBV27 and TRBJ1-5; 7 nucleotides align to TRBD1. The trim removed 5 bases at V and 0 bases at J, leaving 7 bases unmatched. The CDR3 totals 16 residues. Germline values: CDR1 MNHEY, CDR2 SMNVEV (reference sequence). CDR3 DNA sequence: TGTGCCAGCAGTCCAACAGGGGAGACTAGCAATCAGCCCCAGCATTTT. Residues: CASSPTGETSNQPQHF.

The rearrangement uses TRBV29-1 and TRBJ2-7; TRBD1 is a possible D gene (5 bases). Trimming cost V 5 bases and J 2 bases, with 10 bases left between them. The germline V gene encodes CDR1 SQVTM and CDR2 ANQGSEA. The CDR3 has 12 residues. CDR3 DNA sequence: TGCAGCGTTACGACAGCCACCTACGAGCAGTACTTC. It is translated as CSVTTATYEQYF.

This clonotype was counted a few times. The chain links TRBV6-2 or TRBV6-3 to TRBJ2-7, with 9 bases fitting TRBD2. CDR3 length: 11 residues. Per germline, CDR1 MNHEY and CDR2 SVGEGT. The CDR3 nucleotides read TGTGCCAGCAGTGAAGGGTTAGCGGGAGCGGTC. This codes for CASSEGLAGAV.

This clonotype was seen at least ten times. The chain carries TRBV18 and TRBJ1-5, with a weak D call TRBD1 (5 bases). The V end lost 3 bases, the J end lost 7 bases, and 16 bases lay between the germline ends. The CDR3 spans 15 residues. Germline lookup yields CDR1 KGHSH and CDR2 LQKENI. Here the CDR3 reads CASSPSAGVGQPQHF. CDR3 nucleotides: TGTGCCAGCTCACCGTCCGCGGGGGTAGGGCAGCCCCAGCATTTT.

This clonotype was recorded at least ten times. V gene TRBV20-1 combines with J gene TRBJ2-5; the D is unclear. V lost 3 bases and J lost 0, with 2 bases in between. The V gene's germline CDR1 is DFQATT and CDR2 SNEGSKA (reference sequence). CDR3 length: 11 amino acids. CDR3 region: CSASDQETQYF. CDR3 DNA: TGCAGTGCTAGCGACCAAGAGACCCAGTACTTC.

This clonotype was seen ten or more times. This rearrangement joins TRBV2 to TRBJ1-2; D unresolved. The CDR3 contains 13 residues. The V gene's germline CDR1 is SNHLY and CDR2 FYNNEI. The germline V and J ends were trimmed by 4 bases and 4 bases, with 10 bases remaining between them. CDR3 sequence: CASSGIGSYGYTF. CDR3 DNA: TGTGCCAGCAGTGGTATAGGATCCTATGGCTACACCTTC.

This chain connects TRBV29-1 to TRBJ1-4; D is unclear. CDR3 length: 14 amino acids. V dropped 4 bases and J dropped 1 base, with 10 bases sitting between them. In germline, CDR1 is SQVTM, CDR2 ANQGSEA. For the CDR3, the DNA is TGCAGCGTTGGCGGCGCCGGAACTAATGAAAAACTGTTTTTT. This gives the protein CSVGGAGTNEKLFF.

This clonotype was counted at least ten times. J is TRBJ2-2 and V is TRBV7-9; a weak D match, TRBD1 (5 bases). CDR1 and CDR2 (germline): SEHNR, FQNEAQ (reference sequence). Trimming left V 2 bases short and J 3 bases short, with 10 bases between. The CDR3 is made up of 15 amino acids. CDR3 region: CASSLYGADTGELFF. In nucleotides, the CDR3 is TGTGCCAGCAGCTTATATGGGGCAGACACCGGGGAGCTGTTTTTT.

The chain carries TRBV29-1 and TRBJ2-7; 7 bases line up with TRBD2. The CDR3 runs 13 residues. V was clipped by 4 bases and J by 1 base; unmatched bases: 4. Germline V CDR1 and CDR2: SQVTM, ANQGSEA. The CDR3 DNA is TGCAGCGTTGGGCTAGCGGAGTCCTACGAGCAGTACTTC. Translated: CSVGLAESYEQYF.

This clonotype was detected many times. This sequence joins TRBV29-1 and TRBJ1-4; 7 bases are shared with TRBD1. Germline CDR1 SQVTM, CDR2 ANQGSEA. Trimming removed 6 bases from V and 7 bases from J; junction bases left unmatched: 5. This CDR3 is built from 12 residues. CDR3 loop: CSVRQGGEKLFF. In DNA, the CDR3 is TGCAGCGTAAGACAGGGTGGTGAAAAACTGTTTTTT.

The V call is TRBV9, the J call TRBJ2-5; 10 bases agree with TRBD1. Germline assignment: CDR1 SGDLS and CDR2 YYNGEE. The V gene end was trimmed by 4 bases and the J gene end by 5 bases; junction bases not matched to a gene: 14. The CDR3 has 17 amino acids. The CDR3 protein is CASSTRTGGESKETQYF. CDR3 coding DNA: TGTGCCAGCAGCACCAGGACAGGGGGTGAATCGAAGGAGACCCAGTACTTC.

In its sample, this clonotype was seen many times. This chain links TRBV6-2 or TRBV6-3 with TRBJ2-5, with no clear D. Per germline, CDR1 MNHEY and CDR2 SVGEGT. Trimming pared 2 bases from V and 5 bases from J, leaving 6 bases between. The length of the CDR3 is 12 residues. In DNA form, the CDR3 reads TGTGCCAGCAGTTACATACAGGAGACCCAGTACTTC. Amino acids: CASSYIQETQYF.